Given below is one T cell receptor (beta chain) in context. Its specificity is unknown. The data were obtained in a study of T cell responses to AZD1222 COVID-19 vaccine. Study overall: Second-dose timings of about 4 or about 12 weeks were pooled.

Whole-study findings and limits: Vaccine-associated CD4 TCRs spanned spike, dominant at 160-218 and 743-854.

Sequenced by immunoSEQ multiplex PCR; TCRdb stores in-frame clones only, minus some. Counted here are 95,000 to 150,000 clones, approximately 90% occurring once; the ten biggest clones make up over 1.5%. Trimming at V came to 5 bases and at J to 9 bases, leaving 13 bases not matched to a gene. CDR1 and CDR2 (germline): LNHDA, SQIVND (reference sequence). The CDR3 runs to 15 residues. The V and J genes are TRBV19 and TRBJ1-5; TRBD1 matches 7 bases. Here the sequenced sample was peripheral blood, taken on day 0 of AZD1222 vaccination. The clonotype was recovered from an adult in good health. The CDR3 coding sequence is TGTGCCAGTAGTCTTACAGGGGCCTACCTAGGGCCCCAGCATTTT. Encoded protein: CASSLTGAYLGPQHF.